What follows describes a single TCR beta chain. Authors' processing steps: Estimation of nucleated cell counts was performed using reference gene primer amplification. Sequencing was performed with immunoSEQ multiplex PCR; in TCRdb, only in-frame clones are kept and a portion is missing. The V and J calls and clone size come from that table; D and trimming were worked out from the DNA. This sample has approximately 130,000 clones, with about four fifths found just once. This sample was included in a study of blood T cell repertoires in COVID-19. Study as a whole: The origin of the acute and convalescent COVID-19 samples was the United States, Italy and Spain. T cells, B-cell-depleted T cells, or PBMCs supplied cDNA or gDNA.

This receptor was obtained from a human donor in a cohort sampled during active COVID-19. The sequenced material came from peripheral blood.

The CDR3 sequence is CASSLWRGEKLFF. The CDR3 DNA reads as TGTGCCAGCAGCTTATGGCGCGGTGAAAAACTGTTTTTT. The V and J genes are TRBV7-8 and TRBJ1-4; no clear D gene. Germline V gene lookup returns CDR1 SGHVS and CDR2 FQNEAQ. With 2 bases removed from V and 7 bases from J, the gap between germline ends came to 8 bases. CDR3 size: 13 residues.